The sequence of this T cell receptor beta chain was determined in a study of T cells in Graves' hyperthyroidism and ophthalmopathy (dated by TCRdb to the late 2010s). Some background on the complete study: Peripheral blood was collected at initial diagnosis, before any treatment. The paper describes TCR Vbeta CDR3 sequencing of about 140 peripheral blood samples, made up of around 41 ophthalmopathy patients, 70 to 80 hyperthyroidism patients and some 17 progressor patients. Prospective prediction of ophthalmopathy was tested in an independent validation cohort consisting of roughly 19 hyperthyroidism patients and around 17 patients who later progressed to ophthalmopathy. A discovery cohort of approximately 100 patients, approximately 45 with Graves' ophthalmopathy and over 55 with stable Graves' hyperthyroidism, was used to find distinguishing TCR V-J signatures. Thyroid tissue and blood T-cell repertoires from over 5 Graves' hyperthyroidism patients were also compared in the study. The 100 discovery patients were randomly split 7:3 into training and test sets. After blood sampling, hyperthyroidism patients were treated with methimazole at a starting dose of 30 mg daily, and ophthalmopathy patients were treated with high-dose intravenous methylprednisolone. The research as a whole found: Ophthalmopathy was separated from stable hyperthyroidism by a 13 V-J signature model, with about 88% sensitivity and approximately 81% specificity obtained in cross-validation and 80%/75% obtained in testing. During validation, the model predicted progression to ophthalmopathy a median of roughly six months ahead of onset, with almost 71% sensitivity and 72% to 85% specificity. Blood samples also contained most of the expanded thyroid clonotypes (frequency above 0.001), which suggests that blood repertoires may reflect thyroid immune responses. Sample size was not statistically predetermined, and investigators were not blinded to group allocation.

Amplification of TCR beta CDR3 regions was carried out from RNA transcripts. For the first round of RT-PCR on the TCR CDR3, the HTBI primer set was used together with the Qiagen OneStep RT-PCR kit. A second multiplex PCR round built the libraries, followed by size selection and purification. The libraries were sequenced on an Illumina HiSeq2000 using paired-end 100 bp reads. Regarding the original processing steps: SOAPnuke was used to process the raw data, removing reads that contained adapters or uncalled bases, had a mean Phred below 15, or lacked an exact match to the constant primer or identifier. COPE v1.2.5 was used to merge high-quality paired reads, and clonotypes were defined as unique nucleotide sequences. Clonotypes were aligned to IMGT TRBV, TRBD and TRBJ reference segments using MiTCR v1.1. The analysis was restricted to V-J combinations with a frequency above 0.0001, which together covered about 99% of the repertoires. The TCS score was defined as F50 (clonal expansion) divided by E x V (chaos), with BLOSUM62-based TCRdist calculated between CDR3 peptides within each V-J. Welch's t-statistics and random forest reduced 500 to 650 V-J features to roughly 13, which were used in a naive Bayes classifier (R e1071). Using fastp at Q25 and MiXCR, TCRdb reprocessed the public reads and kept productive beta chains. Rows matching on CDR3 protein sequence are summarized as one entry with the most common DNA and genes. TCRdb's processing, not the authors' own work, is the source of the V and J calls. A total of more than 550,000 distinct CDR3 sequences appear in this sample, roughly 17% of them only once. Together, the top ten hold roughly 15% of the sample.

V is cut back by 4 bases and J by 9 bases, with 9 bases in the junction unmatched. From the germline V gene, CDR1 is MDHEN and CDR2 is SYDVKM. The CDR3 goes from the cysteine to the phenylalanine over 15 residues. Of all the DNA, just the CDR3 is kept, 45 bases in frame from base 1. Stable Graves' hyperthyroidism was defined as no progression to ophthalmopathy during 18 months of follow-up. The hyperthyroidism patients were between 18 and 65 years old and newly diagnosed, with a disease duration of less than 2 months. Patients with uncontrolled infections, other autoimmune diseases, pregnancy or lactation were excluded. Clinical symptoms, serum thyroxine and TRAb, thyroid ultrasound, and orbital computed tomography formed the basis for the diagnoses. Ficoll-Paque density gradient centrifugation was used to isolate PBMCs from under 11 ml of fresh peripheral blood. Total RNA was extracted using Trizol reagent, and RNA quality was assessed on an Agilent 2100 Bioanalyzer.

Notes on this clonotype: This clone's antigen is unknown. It has no much larger one-base neighbor in the sample; base qualities were not kept.

The chain is assembled from TRBV28 and TRBJ2-1; the central 10 bases match TRBD2. The receptor was derived from a man aged 45-60 years with Graves' hyperthyroidism. Source material: blood. CDR3 sequence: CASSSAGTSVVEQFF. In nucleotides, the sequence is TGTGCCAGCAGTTCAGCCGGGACTAGCGTTGTTGAGCAGTTCTTC. The full variable domain, with segments outside the CDR3 supplied by the reference TRBV28 and TRBJ2-1 proteins, appears as DVKVTQSSRYLVKRTGEKVFLECVQDMDHENMFWYRQDPGLGLRLIYFSYDVKMKEKGDIPEGYSVSREKKERFSLILESASTNQTSMYLCASSSAGTSVVEQFFGPGTRLTVL.